The source of this T cell receptor beta chain is a study of T cell responses to AZD1222 COVID-19 vaccine. Germline V gene lookup returns CDR1 MNHEY and CDR2 SVGAGI. The CDR3 covers 15 residues. Trimming removed 0 bases at V and 5 bases at J, with 11 bases between. In regard to this clone: Antigen specificity is unknown.

Findings and caveats of the study: It should be noted that donors were predominantly white British and more often female, and clonal diversity was possibly underestimated.

Sequencing used immunoSEQ multiplex PCR; TCRdb keeps in-frame clones, though not all of them. Among about 130,000 clones listed, approximately 94% were seen once. V usage is TRBV6-5 and J usage is TRBJ2-1; no reliable D call. Sequenced material: peripheral blood, taken on day 0 of AZD1222 vaccination. The sequence came from an adult in good health. DNA of the CDR3: TGTGCCAGCAGTTACTCGAACAGTCTGAACAATGAGCAGTTCTTC. Translated: CASSYSNSLNNEQFF.